These 21 T cell receptor beta chains came from one sample sequenced in a study of post-analysis software for immune sequencing data. Study-level findings and limits: With TRBV5-6, TRBV5-1 and TRBV20-1 included, about five TRBV segments were more frequent in patients than in controls.

The antigens of these receptors remain unknown. Each TCR beta cDNA library carried unique molecular identifiers. From the PCR reads, TCRdb called clonotypes with MiXCR, one entry per CDR3 protein. In the table there are hundreds of thousands of distinct CDR3 sequences, 25% to 30% of which are singletons. Material: blood. The receptors here all came from a girl between 10 and 17 years old with multiple sclerosis.

This clonotype turned up a few times. CDR3 protein: CASSSRSASTNEKLFF. In DNA, the CDR3 is TGTGCCAGCAGCTCCCGCTCAGCGTCAACTAATGAAAAACTGTTTTTT. This rearrangement joins TRBV7-9 to TRBJ1-4; D remains ambiguous. The CDR3 spans 16 residues. The V gene's germline CDR1 is SEHNR and CDR2 FQNEAQ (reference sequence). Deletions cut 4 bases from V and 0 bases from J, with 12 bases between. The full variable domain, in which reference TRBV7-9 and TRBJ1-4 provide the parts outside the CDR3, is DTGVSQNPRHKITKRGQNVTFRCDPISEHNRLYWYRQTLGQGPEFLTYFQNEAQLEKSRLLSDRFSAERPKGSFSTLEIQRTEQGDSAMYLCASSSRSASTNEKLFFGSGTQLSVL.

This clonotype appeared a few times. The V and J genes are TRBV2 and TRBJ2-7; TRBD2 aligns across 8 bases. The CDR3 is 15 amino acids. Germline lookup yields CDR1 SNHLY and CDR2 FYNNEI. With V trimmed by 5 bases and J by 2 bases, 8 bases remained unmatched. Written as DNA, the CDR3 is TGTGCCAGCAGTCCAAATAGCGGGACCACCTACGAGCAGTACTTC. Protein: CASSPNSGTTYEQYF.

This clonotype came up a few times. The J gene is TRBJ2-7, the V gene TRBV20-1; the D gene is possibly TRBD1 (6 bases). The CDR3 contains 15 residues. CDR1 is DFQATT and CDR2 is SNEGSKA in the germline V gene (reference sequence). The V end was cut by 6 bases, the J end by 0 bases, with 18 bases between. CDR3 residues: CSATPPDRSSYEQYF. The CDR3 nucleotides are TGCAGTGCCACACCCCCCGACAGGAGCTCCTACGAGCAGTACTTC.

Turning to this clonotype: A much bigger clone sits one base away, suggesting this may be a read error. The J gene is TRBJ2-7, the V gene TRBV29-1, with 7 nucleotides matching TRBD1. CDR3 size: 13 residues. Per the germline V gene, CDR1 is SQVTM and CDR2 is ANQGSEA. With 3 bases clipped from V and 6 bases from J, the junction kept 8 bases outside the gene matches. The DNA of the CDR3 is TGCAGCGTTGAGGACAGGCTATGCTCCGAGCAGTACTTC. As protein: CSVEDRLCSEQYF.

This clonotype occurred many times. This rearrangement joins TRBV10-2 to TRBJ2-5; D not resolved. The germline V and J ends were trimmed by 6 bases and 0 bases, with 5 bases remaining between them. Germline V lookup: CDR1 WSHSY, CDR2 SAAADI. This CDR3 has 12 amino acids. CDR3 DNA: TGCGCCAGCAGCGCAAACCAAGAGACCCAGTACTTC. Protein sequence: CASSANQETQYF.

The chain combines TRBV7-9 with TRBJ2-3; no clear D gene. With 7 bases removed from V and 5 bases from J, the gap between germline ends came to 7 bases. Germline lookup yields CDR1 SEHNR and CDR2 FQNEAQ (reference sequence). This CDR3 contains 11 residues. The CDR3 DNA is TGTGCCAGCAACTACCGAGATACGCAGTATTTT. Its translation: CASNYRDTQYF.

J is TRBJ2-6 and V is TRBV20-1; D not certain. Trimming left V 6 bases short and J 6 bases short, with 9 bases between. Germline loops: CDR1 DFQATT, CDR2 SNEGSKA (reference sequence). The CDR3 consists of 12 residues. The CDR3 DNA sequence: TGCAGTGCCGAACGATCGGCCAACGTCCTGACTTTC. It specifies CSAERSANVLTF.

This clonotype has just a few counts. CDR3 residues: CAISESPYPPLHF. The CDR3 DNA reads as TGTGCCATCAGTGAGTCGCCTTATCCACCCCTCCACTTT. V usage is TRBV10-3 and J usage is TRBJ1-6; D not certain. The CDR3 has 13 residues. The V gene's germline CDR1 is ENHRY and CDR2 SYGVKD. The germline V and J ends were trimmed by 0 bases and 11 bases, with 8 bases remaining between them.

This clonotype was observed a handful of times. The chain links TRBV19 to TRBJ2-3, with TRBD2 as a possible D gene (5 bases). Trimming shortened V by 0 bases and J by 4 bases, and 11 bases separated the two germline ends. This CDR3 region has 15 residues. CDR1 and CDR2 (germline): LNHDA, SQIVND (reference sequence). The CDR3 DNA reads TGTGCCAGTAGTATAGATGGACTGCCCCCAGATACGCAGTATTTT. Translated, it gives CASSIDGLPPDTQYF.

The chain links TRBV15 to TRBJ2-7, with 11 bases that match TRBD2. V gave up 5 bases and J gave up 3 bases; unmatched junction bases: 6. The germline V gene encodes CDR1 LNHNV and CDR2 YYDKDF (reference sequence). CDR3 size: 15 residues. The chain's CDR3 is CATSRGTSGYYEQYF. CDR3 DNA: TGTGCCACCAGCCGCGGGACTAGCGGATACTACGAGCAGTACTTC.

The rearrangement uses TRBV3-1 and TRBJ1-1; TRBD1 matches at 7 bases. This CDR3 spans 13 amino acids. Trimming cost V 10 bases and J 2 bases; bases outside gene matches: 7. CDR1 is LGHDT and CDR2 is YNNKEL in the germline V gene (reference sequence). In DNA, the CDR3 is TGTGCCACACATCCAGGGGGTAACACTGAAGCTTTCTTT. Amino acids: CATHPGGNTEAFF.

This clonotype occurred a few times. This sequence joins TRBV5-1 and TRBJ2-7, with D perhaps matching TRBD1 (5 bases). This CDR3 is built from 14 residues. Germline V lookup: CDR1 SGHRS, CDR2 YFSETQ. V shed 5 bases and J shed 5 bases, with 17 bases lying between them. The CDR3 loop reads CASRPPVLTDEQYF. The DNA for the CDR3 is TGCGCCAGCAGGCCCCCCGTGCTGACAGACGAGCAGTACTTC.

This clonotype was observed a few times. V usage is TRBV7-2 and J usage is TRBJ1-6; D is perhaps TRBD1 (5 bases). This CDR3 is 16 amino acids long. Germline assignment: CDR1 SGHTA and CDR2 FQGNSA. V lost 5 bases, J lost 6 bases, and 17 bases lay in between. CDR3 sequence reads: CASSQDGARVNSPLHF. CDR3 in DNA: TGTGCCAGCAGCCAGGACGGGGCCAGGGTTAATTCACCCCTCCACTTT. Based on the CDR3 plus reference TRBV7-2 and TRBJ1-6, the full variable domain is GAGVSQSPSNKVTEKGKDVELRCDPISGHTALYWYRQSLGQGLEFLIYFQGNSAPDKSGLPSDRFSAERTGGSVSTLTIQRTQQEDSAVYLCASSQDGARVNSPLHFGNGTRLTVT.

In this sample, this clonotype turned up a few times. The junction differs from germline at one of its ends, possibly a read error. The chain uses TRBV7-6 and TRBJ2-7; D is unresolved. Per germline, CDR1 SGHVS and CDR2 FNYEAQ. This CDR3 comprises 16 residues. Here the CDR3 reads CAGSHHRAGDPYEQYF. DNA of the CDR3: TGTGCCGGCAGCCACCACCGGGCAGGAGACCCCTACGAGCAGTACTTC.

This clonotype was seen more than once but under ten times. This chain uses TRBV5-5 with TRBJ2-5, with 8 bases aligning to TRBD1. V gave up 4 bases and J gave up 3 bases; unmatched junction bases: 5. The CDR3 loop spans 14 amino acids. Per the germline V gene, CDR1 is SGHKS and CDR2 is YYEKEE (reference sequence). CDR3 residues: CASSALTGEETQYF. The CDR3 DNA reads TGTGCCAGCAGCGCGTTGACAGGGGAAGAGACCCAGTACTTC.

This clonotype was counted a few times. V and J are TRBV12-3 or TRBV12-4 and TRBJ2-7; D not resolved. This CDR3 is built from 12 residues. The V end was cut by 5 bases, the J end by 5 bases, with 10 bases between. Here the CDR3 reads CASSHGEDEQYF. CDR3 DNA sequence: TGTGCCAGCAGTCACGGAGAGGACGAGCAGTACTTC.

Regarding this clonotype: A much more abundant neighbour one base away suggests this may be a read error. This chain joins TRBV20-1 and TRBJ2-5, with D perhaps TRBD2 (6 bases). The CDR3 extends over 12 amino acids. The germline V gene encodes CDR1 DFQATT and CDR2 SNEGSKA (reference sequence). This CDR3 reads CRASGGSETQYF. CDR3 sequence (DNA): TGCAGGGCTAGTGGAGGGTCGGAGACCCAGTACTTC.

The rearrangement links TRBV5-1 to TRBJ2-2, with TRBD2 matching 11 bases. Germline assignment: CDR1 SGHRS and CDR2 YFSETQ. J gave up 8 bases and V 0 bases, and 6 bases lay outside the gene matches. The CDR3 loop spans 16 amino acids. Here the CDR3 reads CASSLAASGRPGELFF. In DNA form, the CDR3 reads TGCGCCAGCAGCTTGGCCGCTAGCGGGAGGCCGGGGGAGCTGTTTTTT.

The chain carries TRBV6-1 and TRBJ1-4; TRBD1 is a possible D gene (5 bases). Germline V gives CDR1 MNHNS, CDR2 SASEGT. This CDR3 is 16 amino acids long. V shed 4 bases and J shed 8 bases, with 20 bases lying between them. CDR3 sequence: CASSAPTGTPGEKLFF. CDR3 in DNA: TGTGCCAGCAGTGCGCCTACCGGGACCCCCGGGGAAAAACTGTTTTTT.

Concerning this clonotype itself: A much larger clone differs from this one at a single base, so this may be a read error. V usage is TRBV20-1 and J usage is TRBJ2-7; D may be TRBD1 (5 bases). From germline, CDR1 is DFQATT and CDR2 SNEGSKA (reference sequence). The length of the CDR3 is 12 residues. CDR3 DNA sequence: TGCAGGGGGCGGAAGGGGTCCTACGAGCAGTACTTC. Translating gives CRGRKGSYEQYF.

This clonotype was counted a few times. The chain is built from TRBV5-1 and TRBJ2-3; D remains ambiguous. V lost 1 base and J 4 bases, leaving 13 bases between the germline ends. The germline V gene has CDR1 SGHRS and CDR2 YFSETQ. The CDR3 covers 15 residues. The CDR3 sequence is CASSLKVSGADTQYF. CDR3 DNA: TGCGCCAGCAGCTTGAAGGTTTCGGGTGCAGATACGCAGTATTTT.